This section outlines one T cell receptor (beta chain) sequence together with its context. The target antigen is unknown. Trimming took 1 base from V and 2 from J, leaving 12 bases between them. Germline assignment: CDR1 LNHDA and CDR2 SQIVND (reference sequence). The CDR3 covers 16 residues. Next came a second PCR, run for about 7 to 12 cycles, which used a sample-barcoded 5' primer along with a J-beta primer mix. MiXCR, applied by TCRdb to the 5' RACE reads, yields one record per CDR3 protein. The data hold about 2 million distinct CDR3 sequences, with less than 50% observed a single time. This sample stems from a study of blood T cells in healthy people across ages. General observations from the study: Per million T cells, the diversity of TCR beta decreased roughly linearly as age advanced.

Total RNA, at least 5 micrograms per sample, came from PBMCs. The gene calls are TRBV19 and TRBJ2-1; D is undetermined. This TCR derives from a woman between 40 and 55 years old in good health. The sample was blood. CDR3 nucleotides: TGTGCCAGTAGTATAGGGTGGGGAAATCCCTACAATGAGCAGTTCTTC. Its translation: CASSIGWGNPYNEQFF.